This T cell receptor (beta chain) was identified in a study of cytomegalovirus exposure and HLA in healthy donors. Whole-study findings and limits: Most TCR beta V segments were productive about 90% or about 30% of the time in an earlier analysis. For most subjects, TCR beta sequences were reported to predict HLA-A and HLA-B alleles with accuracy. A later analysis reported that several of the most significant clusters appeared to be linked to common viral pathogens, among them Epstein-Barr virus.

The primer mix had 60 Vbeta and 13 Jbeta primers. Profiling relied on immunoSEQ multiplex PCR, and the TCRdb table lists in-frame clones only, not all of them. Of 150,000 or so clones detected, 80% to 90% appear once; the ten largest clones hold more than 2%. As concerns this clone: Its antigen is unidentified. The junction shows a germline mismatch at one end, possibly a read error.

Specimen: PBMCs. The sequence derives from a man in his late teens or twenties in good health and CMV-seropositive.

The CDR3 is CSSTPPGLGYTF. The CDR3 region has the DNA TGTTCCAGCACGCCCCCAGGGCTTGGCTACACCTTC. This rearrangement joins TRBV7-9 to TRBJ1-2; TRBD1 is a possible D gene (5 bases). The CDR3 contains 12 residues. Germline CDR1 is SEHNR and CDR2 is FQNEAQ (reference sequence).